Each of the 32 T cell receptor beta chains below was sequenced from the same sample in a study of blood T cell repertoires in COVID-19. Sequenced by immunoSEQ multiplex PCR; TCRdb stores in-frame clones only, minus some. The table records 250,000 to 400,000 clones, 90% of them present only once. Sequencing used peripheral blood. The receptors come from a young woman with COVID-19, enrolled during active disease.

This rearrangement joins TRBV19 to TRBJ2-7; 8 bases map to TRBD2. The CDR3 spans 15 residues. After removal of 5 bases from V and 3 bases from J, the junction contained 9 bases not matched to a gene. Germline V gene data show CDR1 as LNHDA and CDR2 as SQIVND (reference sequence). The DNA of the CDR3 is TGTGCCAGTAGTCCCGGGGGACTAGGCGACTACGAGCAGTACTTC. Translated, it gives CASSPGGLGDYEQYF.

In its sample, this clone was seen once. V gene TRBV6-5 combines with J gene TRBJ1-3; 8 bases align to TRBD1. The CDR3 sequence is 14 residues long. Germline loops: CDR1 MNHEY, CDR2 SVGAGI. The V segment lost 6 bases and the J segment 2 bases; nucleotides outside the gene matches: 3. CDR3 in amino acids: CASSIQGAGNTIYF. The CDR3, as DNA: TGTGCCAGCAGCATACAGGGGGCTGGAAACACCATATATTTT.

This clone was picked up one time. The rearrangement uses TRBV5-1 and TRBJ2-7; 10 bases are a match to TRBD1. Germline CDR1 is SGHRS and CDR2 is YFSETQ. Losses at the gene ends were 4 bases for V and 6 bases for J; bases not matched to a gene: 7. This CDR3 has 14 amino acids. CDR3 sequence reads: CASSVTGTGAEQYF. CDR3 sequence (DNA): TGCGCCAGCAGCGTCACCGGGACAGGGGCCGAGCAGTACTTC. The complete variable domain, with remaining parts taken from reference TRBV5-1 and TRBJ2-7, reads KAGVTQTPRYLIKTRGQQVTLSCSPISGHRSVSWYQQTPGQGLQFLFEYFSETQRNKGNFPGRFSGRQFSNSRSEMNVSTLELGDSALYLCASSVTGTGAEQYFGPGTRLTVT.

The rearrangement joins TRBV27 to TRBJ2-3; 9 nucleotides match TRBD1. Per germline, CDR1 MNHEY and CDR2 SMNVEV (reference sequence). This CDR3 is 15 amino acids long. The V and J ends lost 10 bases and 9 bases, in that order; junction bases with no gene match: 17. The CDR3 DNA sequence: TGTGCCACCCATCCCTGGGACAGGGATTTTGGGACGCAGTATTTT. This translates into CATHPWDRDFGTQYF.

The V call is TRBV27, the J call TRBJ2-3; 8 positions match TRBD2. Germline V lookup: CDR1 MNHEY, CDR2 SMNVEV (reference sequence). V lost 2 bases and J lost 2; bases outside the gene matches: 6. The CDR3 loop spans 16 amino acids. CDR3 DNA: TGTGCCAGCAGTTTAGCCCCACTAGCGGACACAGATACGCAGTATTTT. It encodes CASSLAPLADTDTQYF.

The genes are TRBV19 and TRBJ1-1, with 7 positions matching TRBD1. The CDR3 consists of 16 residues. Trimming removed 0 bases from V and 0 bases from J; junction bases left unmatched: 4. Per germline, CDR1 LNHDA and CDR2 SQIVND (reference sequence). The CDR3 reads CASSIEPGQMNTEAFF. For the CDR3, the DNA is TGTGCCAGTAGTATAGAACCGGGACAGATGAACACTGAAGCTTTCTTT.

This sequence joins TRBV19 and TRBJ1-2; the D gene is possibly TRBD1 (6 bases). The germline gives CDR1 LNHDA, CDR2 SQIVND (reference sequence). This CDR3 has 17 residues. V gave up 3 bases and J gave up 4 bases, with 21 bases separating them. CDR3 sequence reads: CASSILPDRSGGYGYTF. In DNA form, the CDR3 reads TGTGCCAGTAGTATCCTCCCAGACAGGAGTGGTGGCTATGGCTACACCTTC.

V usage is TRBV9 and J usage is TRBJ1-3; D perhaps matches TRBD1 (5 bases). The CDR3 totals 16 residues. The V gene's germline CDR1 is SGDLS and CDR2 YYNGEE. Trimming took off 0 bases at V and 0 bases at J, with 10 bases between the two ends. The CDR3 is CASSVGVGGSGNTIYF. CDR3 sequence (DNA): TGTGCCAGCAGCGTAGGGGTGGGGGGCTCTGGAAACACCATATATTTT.

The chain uses TRBV27 and TRBJ1-4, with unresolved D. CDR3 length: 13 amino acids. CDR1 MNHEY and CDR2 SMNVEV come from the germline V gene (reference sequence). V was trimmed by 4 bases and J by 7 bases, leaving 10 bases between them. CDR3 sequence reads: CASSSGYSEKLFF. The CDR3 DNA follows: TGTGCCAGCAGTTCGGGATATAGTGAAAAACTGTTTTTT.

The chain combines TRBV29-1 with TRBJ1-1; D ambiguous. Germline CDR1 SQVTM, CDR2 ANQGSEA. V lost 8 bases and J 5 bases, leaving 18 bases between the germline ends. The CDR3 consists of 13 residues. Here the CDR3 reads CSSFSVGRTEAFF. The CDR3 DNA is TGCAGCTCCTTTTCAGTGGGGAGAACTGAAGCTTTCTTT.

V is TRBV7-9 and J is TRBJ2-5, with 8 bases matching TRBD2. The CDR3 consists of 16 residues. Germline CDR1 SEHNR, CDR2 FQNEAQ (reference sequence). The trim removed 2 bases at V and 0 bases at J, leaving 5 bases unmatched. DNA of the CDR3: TGTGCCAGCAGCTTAATCGCTAGCGGGTACCAAGAGACCCAGTACTTC. As protein: CASSLIASGYQETQYF. Looking up the rest from reference TRBV7-9 and TRBJ2-5 gives the full variable domain: DTGVSQNPRHKITKRGQNVTFRCDPISEHNRLYWYRQTLGQGPEFLTYFQNEAQLEKSRLLSDRFSAERPKGSFSTLEIQRTEQGDSAMYLCASSLIASGYQETQYFGPGTRLLVL.

The chain employs TRBV13 and TRBJ2-5, with TRBD2 matching over 12 bases. CDR1 and CDR2 (germline): PRHDT, FYEKMQ (reference sequence). V was clipped by 4 bases and J by 1 base; unmatched bases: 10. CDR3 length: 18 residues. Here the CDR3 reads CASSSRLAGASLQETQYF. In DNA, the CDR3 is TGTGCCAGCAGCTCTCGACTAGCGGGAGCCAGCCTCCAAGAGACCCAGTACTTC. Full variable domain (missing parts from reference TRBV13 and TRBJ2-5): AAGVIQSPRHLIKEKRETATLKCYPIPRHDTVYWYQQGPGQDPQFLISFYEKMQSDKGSIPDRFSAQQFSDYHSELNMSSLELGDSALYFCASSSRLAGASLQETQYFGPGTRLLVL.

This clone was found once. The chain uses TRBV19 and TRBJ1-5; 8 bases map to TRBD1. Germline CDR1 is LNHDA and CDR2 is SQIVND (reference sequence). The CDR3 contains 17 residues. Trimming removed 3 bases from V and 1 base from J; junction bases left unmatched: 8. The DNA for the CDR3 is TGTGCCAGTAGTATTTTAGGACAGGGTTTAAGCAATCAGCCCCAGCATTTT. Protein sequence: CASSILGQGLSNQPQHF.

The CDR3 is CASSRTIQMNTEAFF. CDR3 coding DNA: TGTGCCAGCAGCCGCACAATACAGATGAACACTGAAGCTTTCTTT. V is TRBV4-2 and J is TRBJ1-1; the D is unclear. This CDR3 is built from 15 residues. The germline V gene encodes CDR1 LGHNA and CDR2 YNFKEQ. V dropped 4 bases and J dropped 0 bases, with 12 bases sitting between them.

This rearrangement joins TRBV11-2 to TRBJ1-1; D uncertain. The CDR3 runs to 16 residues. CDR1 and CDR2 (germline): SGHAT, FQNNGV. V was trimmed by 1 base and J by 5 bases, leaving 17 bases between them. In DNA form, the CDR3 reads TGTGCCAGCAGCTTAGGGCCTATCAGAGAGGATACTGAAGCTTTCTTT. This gives the protein CASSLGPIREDTEAFF.

This clone occurred a few times. This chain links TRBV27 with TRBJ1-2; 8 positions match TRBD1. The V gene's germline CDR1 is MNHEY and CDR2 SMNVEV (reference sequence). The CDR3 covers 15 residues. The trim removed 8 bases at V and 6 bases at J, leaving 14 bases unmatched. CDR3 DNA: TGTGCCAGCTCACCTTACTCTGGGACAGGAAATGGCTACACCTTC. Protein product: CASSPYSGTGNGYTF.

The chain recombines TRBV30 with TRBJ1-1, with D perhaps TRBD1 (6 bases). Germline CDR1 is GTSNPN and CDR2 is SVGIG (reference sequence). The CDR3 covers 13 residues. Trimming took 3 bases from V and 4 from J, leaving 12 bases between them. CDR3: CAWRGGVATEAFF. CDR3 in DNA: TGTGCCTGGAGAGGGGGTGTCGCCACTGAAGCTTTCTTT.

The genes are TRBV6-2 or TRBV6-3 and TRBJ2-1, with 12 bases aligning to TRBD2. Germline V CDR1 and CDR2: MNHEY, SVGEGT. V trimming: 4 bases; J trimming: 4 bases; junction bases outside the gene matches: 2. The CDR3 covers 15 residues. The CDR3 loop reads CASSLGLAGYNEQFF. CDR3 sequence (DNA): TGTGCCAGCAGTTTGGGACTAGCGGGTTACAATGAGCAGTTCTTC.

The chain combines TRBV5-1 with TRBJ1-2; unclear D gene. The length of the CDR3 is 14 residues. CDR1 is SGHRS, CDR2 YFSETQ, per germline. V was pared by 0 bases and J by 0 bases, with 6 bases between. CDR3 nucleotide sequence: TGCGCCAGCAGCTTGGACGGGTCTAACTATGGCTACACCTTC. Amino acid sequence: CASSLDGSNYGYTF.

The V gene is TRBV28, the J gene TRBJ2-1; no firm D call. The germline CDR1 and CDR2 sequences are MDHEN and SYDVKM. Trimming shortened V by 4 bases and J by 7 bases, and 11 bases separated the two germline ends. The CDR3 length is 13 residues. The CDR3 sequence is CASSSSDGNEQFF. CDR3 coding DNA: TGTGCCAGCAGTTCCTCCGACGGGAATGAGCAGTTCTTC.

A word on this clone: The germline gene is not matched at one end of the junction; a read error may be the cause. J is TRBJ1-2 and V is TRBV28; a possible D gene is TRBD1 (5 bases). The CDR3 spans 15 residues. Germline V gene lookup returns CDR1 MDHEN and CDR2 SYDVKM. CDR3 DNA: TGTGCCAGCAGTTCCGCGGGGGGATCGAACTATGGCTATACCTTC. Its protein product is CASSSAGGSNYGYTF.

The chain joins TRBV4-2 to TRBJ2-3, with TRBD2 identical over 10 bases. CDR3 size: 16 residues. Per the germline V gene, CDR1 is LGHNA and CDR2 is YNFKEQ. After removal of 0 bases from V and 2 bases from J, the junction contained 2 bases not matched to a gene. The CDR3 DNA reads TGTGCCAGCAGCCAAGAGACTAGCGGGTTCACAGATACGCAGTATTTT. This sequence encodes CASSQETSGFTDTQYF.

The gene calls are TRBV7-9 and TRBJ2-7; TRBD1 is a possible D gene (5 bases). Trimming pared 5 bases from V and 3 bases from J, leaving 17 bases between. The CDR3 spans 15 residues. Per the germline V gene, CDR1 is SEHNR and CDR2 is FQNEAQ (reference sequence). The CDR3 nucleotides are TGTGCCAGCAGCCCACGACAGTCTTTAAACTACGAGCAGTACTTC. Protein: CASSPRQSLNYEQYF.

The chain couples TRBV13 to TRBJ1-2; D is uncertain. V lost 5 bases and J lost 8, with 15 bases in between. The CDR3 totals 13 residues. The germline CDR1 and CDR2 sequences are PRHDT and FYEKMQ (reference sequence). The CDR3 DNA reads TGTGCCAGCAGCGAGCGACTATCGGGAGGCTACACCTTC. Protein sequence: CASSERLSGGYTF.

This clone turned up a few times. The chain joins TRBV11-2 to TRBJ2-1, with D tentatively TRBD2 (5 bases). There are 14 residues in the CDR3. V lost 5 bases and J lost 6, with 14 bases in between. CDR1 and CDR2 (germline): SGHAT, FQNNGV. CDR3 DNA sequence: TGTGCCAGCAGCCCCGACCGGACTGCCAATGAGCAGTTCTTC. Its translation is CASSPDRTANEQFF.

This clone appeared a single time. This sequence joins TRBV19 and TRBJ1-2, with TRBD1 matching over 12 bases. After removal of 1 base from V and 2 bases from J, the junction contained 5 bases not matched to a gene. CDR1 and CDR2 from the germline V gene are LNHDA and SQIVND (reference sequence). The CDR3 is made up of 17 amino acids. DNA for the CDR3: TGTGCCAGTAGTATAGCTGGGACAGGGGGCACCAACTATGGCTACACCTTC. Protein: CASSIAGTGGTNYGYTF.

J is TRBJ1-1 and V is TRBV2, with 7 bases that match TRBD1. Germline V gives CDR1 SNHLY, CDR2 FYNNEI. The CDR3 totals 13 residues. V trimming: 6 bases; J trimming: 5 bases; junction bases outside the gene matches: 6. CDR3 in amino acids: CASSAYRGTEAFF. CDR3 bases: TGTGCCAGCAGCGCCTACAGGGGAACTGAAGCTTTCTTT.

Note on this clone: Other DNA sequences of this sample code for an identical CDR3. The chain couples TRBV5-1 to TRBJ2-5; D remains ambiguous. The CDR3 runs 13 residues. V dropped 0 bases and J dropped 2 bases, with 5 bases sitting between them. From germline, CDR1 is SGHRS and CDR2 YFSETQ. CDR3 sequence reads: CASSLDRQETQYF. As DNA, the CDR3 is TGCGCCAGCAGCTTGGATAGACAAGAGACCCAGTACTTC.

The CDR3 DNA is TGTGCCAGCTCACTAGGACAGCCGAGCTCCTATAATTCACCCCTCCACTTT. It encodes CASSLGQPSSYNSPLHF. This rearrangement joins TRBV18 to TRBJ1-6, with D perhaps matching TRBD1 (6 bases). The CDR3 is 17 residues long. Trimming left V 4 bases short and J 0 bases short, with 13 bases between. The V gene's germline CDR1 is KGHSH and CDR2 LQKENI.

This chain joins TRBV30 and TRBJ1-3; TRBD1 matches at 9 bases. Germline loops: CDR1 GTSNPN, CDR2 SVGIG (reference sequence). V was pared by 2 bases and J by 0 bases, with 8 bases of the junction left unmatched. This CDR3 comprises 17 residues. The CDR3 region has the DNA TGTGCCTGGAGTAGGGACAGGGACTCCCTCTCTGGAAACACCATATATTTT. Translating gives CAWSRDRDSLSGNTIYF.

This rearrangement joins TRBV19 to TRBJ2-7; TRBD2 aligns across 11 bases. The CDR3 runs 15 residues. V was pared by 4 bases and J by 2 bases, with 4 bases of the junction left unmatched. CDR1 and CDR2 from the germline V gene are LNHDA and SQIVND (reference sequence). The CDR3 spells CASSTSGRTTYEQYF. For the CDR3, the DNA is TGTGCCAGTAGTACTAGCGGGAGGACGACCTACGAGCAGTACTTC.

The chain recombines TRBV5-1 with TRBJ2-7, with D perhaps TRBD2 (5 bases). Germline values: CDR1 SGHRS, CDR2 YFSETQ. V was pared by 0 bases and J by 0 bases, with 16 bases between. The CDR3 length is 17 residues. As DNA, the CDR3 is TGCGCCAGCAGCTTGGCCCCGAGCGGAGGCAGCTCCTACGAGCAGTACTTC. Its protein product is CASSLAPSGGSSYEQYF.